The next 10 T cell receptor beta chains were all read from a single sample in a study of blood T cell repertoires in COVID-19 (dated by TCRdb to the early 2020s). The library was obtained by the immunoSEQ multiplex PCR assay. The table comes from immuneACCESS by way of TCRdb, which keeps in-frame sequences with V and J called. Part of the clones is missing from these tables; in studies checked, under half for an unresolved V gene and the rest for unknown reasons. The sample includes about 270,000 clones, with about 88% observed a single time. The leading ten clones occupy approximately 3% of the sample. The sample was PBMCs or T cells enriched from blood (not recorded which). Receptors were obtained from a woman in her 50s who had recovered from COVID-19.

V usage is TRBV19 and J usage is TRBJ1-2, with TRBD1 matching over 10 bases. The length of the CDR3 is 17 residues. CDR1 LNHDA and CDR2 SQIVND come from the germline V gene (reference sequence). V shed 1 base and J 4 bases; nucleotides not matched to a gene: 9. The CDR3 DNA sequence: TGTGCCAGTAGTATAGCACGGACAGGGGGTCTTTTCTATGGCTACACCTTC. This codes for CASSIARTGGLFYGYTF.

This rearrangement joins TRBV7-2 to TRBJ2-3; 13 nucleotides line up with TRBD2. V was pared by 3 bases and J by 4 bases, with 10 bases of the junction left unmatched. CDR1 is SGHTA and CDR2 is FQGNSA in the germline V gene. The length of the CDR3 is 18 residues. CDR3 in DNA: TGTGCCAGCAGCTTGGGACGAGGACTAGCGGGAGTAGCAGATACGCAGTATTTT. Residues: CASSLGRGLAGVADTQYF.

V gene TRBV24-1 combines with J gene TRBJ1-1; D gene unclear. Trimming removed 5 bases from V and 6 bases from J, with 15 bases in between. CDR3 length: 14 residues. Germline V gene data show CDR1 as KGHDR and CDR2 as SFDVKD. The CDR3 DNA reads as TGTGCCACCAGTGCCGACACTGCCCCGGCTGAAGCTTTCTTT. This encodes CATSADTAPAEAFF.

The chain has TRBV29-1 and TRBJ2-7, with 8 positions matching TRBD1. With 3 bases clipped from V and 1 base from J, the junction kept 8 bases outside the gene matches. The germline gives CDR1 SQVTM, CDR2 ANQGSEA. This CDR3 comprises 15 residues. The CDR3: CSVEDGTGASYEQYF. The CDR3 DNA follows: TGCAGCGTTGAGGACGGGACAGGCGCTTCCTACGAGCAGTACTTC.

Worth noting for this clone: The junction differs from germline at one of its ends, possibly a read error. Additional DNA sequences in this sample encode the identical CDR3. V is TRBV11-1 and J is TRBJ2-2, with D maybe TRBD1 (6 bases). CDR3 size: 15 residues. Germline V gives CDR1 SGHAT, CDR2 FQDESV (reference sequence). In DNA, the CDR3 is TGTGCCAGCAGTGGGACAACCGGGAACACCGGGGAGCTATTTTTT. It yields the protein CASSGTTGNTGELFF.

The chain couples TRBV29-1 to TRBJ2-3, with 7 bases matching TRBD1. After removal of 7 bases from V and 6 bases from J, the junction contained 7 bases not matched to a gene. The CDR3 runs 12 residues. CDR1 and CDR2 from the germline V gene are SQVTM and ANQGSEA. In nucleotides, the CDR3 is TGCAGCGGGCGACAGGGTCGGGATACGCAGTATTTT. Translating gives CSGRQGRDTQYF.

The genes are TRBV6-5 and TRBJ2-7; no clear D. Trimming shortened V by 7 bases and J by 2 bases, and 15 bases separated the two germline ends. Germline CDR1 and CDR2: MNHEY and SVGAGI. The CDR3 covers 14 residues. CDR3 in amino acids: CASKAASEAYEQYF. DNA of the CDR3: TGTGCCAGCAAGGCGGCCTCTGAGGCCTACGAGCAGTACTTC.

The chain uses TRBV28 and TRBJ1-2; D gene unclear. Germline CDR1 and CDR2: MDHEN and SYDVKM. The CDR3 has 16 residues. V shed 4 bases and J shed 5 bases, with 20 bases lying between them. The CDR3 loop is CASSSKARGYLYGYTF. The CDR3 DNA reads TGTGCCAGCAGTTCCAAGGCCCGGGGTTACTTATATGGCTACACCTTC.

The CDR3 here is CASSIGLALYNEQFF. The CDR3 nucleotides are TGTGCCAGCAGTATCGGACTAGCCTTATACAATGAGCAGTTCTTC. The V call is TRBV7-2, the J call TRBJ2-1; 8 bases match TRBD2. J gave up 4 bases and V 6 bases, and 8 bases lay outside the gene matches. CDR3 size: 15 residues. The germline CDR1 and CDR2 sequences are SGHTA and FQGNSA.

In nucleotides, the CDR3 is TGTGCCAGCAGTCCCGGGGGTGGGACCCAAGCCTATGGGGAGCTGTTTTTT. Encoded protein: CASSPGGGTQAYGELFF. The chain joins TRBV4-2 to TRBJ2-2; possible D gene TRBD2, 6 bases. This CDR3 is built from 17 residues. Deletions cut 6 bases from V and 8 bases from J, with 25 bases between. Germline V CDR1 and CDR2: LGHNA, YNFKEQ.